This is a list of T cell receptor beta chains from one sample in a study. A single record per CDR3 protein comes from TCRdb applying MiXCR to the 5' RACE reads. The table includes about 46,000 distinct CDR3 sequences, roughly 30% detected once. The material sequenced was naive CD4+ T cells sorted from blood. The receptors come from a female donor with breast cancer. CDR3s include the opening cysteine and the closing phenylalanine or tryptophan. A D gene is named only where the DNA matches it firmly. Only some rows state a clone size, as once, few, many or a class for expanded clones.

abundance,d_gene,j_gene,v_gene,CDR3nt,CDR3aa
-,-,TRBJ1-3,TRBV6-1,TGTGCCAGCAGTGACCCGGCGGAGGTCTCTGGAAACACCATATATTTT,CASSDPAEVSGNTIYF
-,-,TRBJ2-1,TRBV5-1,TGCGCCAGCGGCCTTGGACTCCTAAACTCCTACAATGAGCAGTTCTTC,CASGLGLLNSYNEQFF
once,-,TRBJ2-5,TRBV5-5,TGTGCCAGCAGCTTTTCCGGCCAAAGTCGAGAGACCCAGTACTTC,CASSFSGQSRETQYF
few,-,TRBJ1-2,TRBV6-6,TGTGCCAGCAGTTACCCCCGCCAGGGACTTGGCTACACCTTC,CASSYPRQGLGYTF
-,-,TRBJ2-1,TRBV27,TGTGCCAGCAGTTTAGGACGAGCCCGCCATGAGCAGCTCTTC,CASSLGRARHEQLF
few,TRBD1,TRBJ2-1,TRBV12-3/TRBV12-4,TGTGCCAGCACCCGGGGACAGGGAGAGCAGTTCTTC,CASTRGQGEQFF
-,-,TRBJ2-7,TRBV25-1,TGTGCCAGCAGTAGTCTTCGCGAGCAGTACTTC,CASSSLREQYF
few,-,TRBJ2-3,TRBV12-3/TRBV12-4,TGTGCCAGCAGTTTTTCCTCTGGGGATACGCAGTATTTT,CASSFSSGDTQYF
-,TRBD2,TRBJ2-1,TRBV9,TGTGCCAGCAGCGTAGGGTCTAGCGGGGGGTACAATGAGCAGTTCTTC,CASSVGSSGGYNEQFF
-,TRBD2,TRBJ2-1,TRBV4-1,TGCGCCAGCAGCCAAGTCGATTTCGGGCTAGCGGGAGTCAATGAGCAGTTCTTC,CASSQVDFGLAGVNEQFF
few,TRBD1,TRBJ1-2,TRBV3-1,TGTGCCAGCAGCCAACTCCCCGGGACAGGGGTCGGCTACACCTTC,CASSQLPGTGVGYTF
-,-,TRBJ2-1,TRBV3-1,TGTGCCAGCAGCCAAGATGCACTCCCCTACAATGAGCAGTTCTTC,CASSQDALPYNEQFF
few,TRBD2,TRBJ2-3,TRBV5-4,TGTGCCAGCAGCCCGATACTAGCGGGAGTTGGAGATACGCAGTATTTT,CASSPILAGVGDTQYF
-,TRBD1,TRBJ2-7,TRBV6-2/TRBV6-3,TGTGCCAGCACCGAGCTGACAGGGAGTAACTACGAGCAGTACTTC,CASTELTGSNYEQYF
few,-,TRBJ2-2,TRBV27,TGTGCCAGTACTAAGAAGGGGGTGACCGGGGAGCTGTTTTTT,CASTKKGVTGELFF
-,-,TRBJ2-2,TRBV5-1,TGCGCCAGCAGCCCCCTGGGGGCCCGGGAGCTGTTTTTT,CASSPLGARELFF
-,-,TRBJ2-1,TRBV5-1,TGCGCCAGCAGCTTTAGCAATGAGCCGTTCTTC,CASSFSNEPFF
-,-,TRBJ2-1,TRBV27,TGTGCCAGCAGGGAAACGTTGGGTGAGCAGTTCTTC,CASRETLGEQFF
few,-,TRBJ1-2,TRBV5-1,TGCGCCAGCAGCCCCAGAGGGGATGGCTACACCTTC,CASSPRGDGYTF
-,-,TRBJ1-1,TRBV12-3/TRBV12-4,TGTGCCAGCAGTTTCGGGACGGCCACTGAAGCTTTCTTT,CASSFGTATEAFF